This record looks at one T cell receptor beta chain sequence and its context. The same CDR3 can be traced to other DNA sequences in this sample. This record comes from a study of blood T cell repertoires in COVID-19. In the authors' workflow: Estimates of nucleated cell counts were drawn from the amplification of reference gene primers. Sequencing used immunoSEQ multiplex PCR; TCRdb keeps in-frame clones, though not all of them. The V and J calls and clone size are taken from that table; D and trimming were inferred from the DNA. The sample lists hundreds of thousands of clones, 70% to 90% occurring once. The V end lost 0 bases, the J end lost 0 bases, and 5 bases lay between the germline ends. CDR1 and CDR2 from the germline V gene are SGDLS and YYNGEE. The CDR3 has 14 amino acids.

The chain recombines TRBV9 with TRBJ2-3; D gene unclear. The clonotype originates from a woman aged 45-59 years in a cohort exposed to, infected with or recovered from COVID-19 (not recorded which). Sequencing was carried out using PBMCs or T cells enriched from blood (not recorded which). The CDR3 loop is CASSVERSTDTQYF. Here the CDR3 DNA reads TGTGCCAGCAGCGTAGAGCGCAGCACAGATACGCAGTATTTT.